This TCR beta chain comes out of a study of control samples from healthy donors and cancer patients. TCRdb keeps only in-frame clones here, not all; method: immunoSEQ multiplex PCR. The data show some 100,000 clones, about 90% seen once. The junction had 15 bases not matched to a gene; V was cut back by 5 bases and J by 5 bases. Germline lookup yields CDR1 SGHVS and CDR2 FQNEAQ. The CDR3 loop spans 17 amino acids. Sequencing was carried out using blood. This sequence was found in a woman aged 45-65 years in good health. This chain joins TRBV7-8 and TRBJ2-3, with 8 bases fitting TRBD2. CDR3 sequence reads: CASSLLSVAGGLDTQYF. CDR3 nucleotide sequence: TGTGCCAGCAGCCTCCTGAGTGTGGCGGGAGGCTTAGATACGCAGTATTTT.